These 13 T cell receptor beta chains share one sample of origin, sequenced in a study of shared clonotypes between healthy human individuals. The repertoire was sequenced with immunoSEQ multiplex PCR; TCRdb's copy has only in-frame clones and lacks some. The sample consists of nearly 600,000 clones, nearly 97% of them appearing once. In the naive CD8 group, cells lacked CD45RO and were positively selected for CCR7, so terminally differentiated effector memory CD45RA+ cells were left out. Sequencing input: naive CD8+ T cells sorted from blood. The receptors here all came from a woman in her thirties in good health.

The rearrangement joins TRBV7-8 to TRBJ2-1, with TRBD2 matching 7 bases. This CDR3 comprises 16 residues. Germline V gives CDR1 SGHVS, CDR2 FQNEAQ. The V gene end was trimmed by 0 bases and the J gene end by 6 bases; junction bases not matched to a gene: 8. The CDR3 nucleotides are TGTGCCAGCAGCTTAGCGAGCGGGGCTGATTCCAATGAGCAGTTCTTC. Residues: CASSLASGADSNEQFF.

The genes are TRBV28 and TRBJ2-1; D is undetermined. The CDR3 is made up of 11 amino acids. The germline V and J ends were trimmed by 5 bases and 6 bases, with 5 bases remaining between them. Per the germline V gene, CDR1 is MDHEN and CDR2 is SYDVKM. CDR3 DNA: TGTGCCAGCAGTCATGGCAATGAGCAGTTCTTC. Amino acid sequence: CASSHGNEQFF.

On this clone: The same CDR3 also results from other DNA sequences found in this sample. The chain is built from TRBV7-6 and TRBJ2-7, with no clear D. Trimming stripped 5 bases from V and 2 bases from J, with 10 bases between. The CDR3 contains 13 residues. Germline V gives CDR1 SGHVS, CDR2 FNYEAQ. The CDR3, as DNA: TGTGCCAGCAGCCTTGCCGGAGCCTACGAGCAGTACTTC. Translating it yields CASSLAGAYEQYF.

J is TRBJ1-5 and V is TRBV4-1; D gene uncertain. Germline V gene sequence: CDR1 MGHRA, CDR2 YSYEKL. The CDR3 is 15 amino acids. Trimming stripped 1 base from V and 5 bases from J, with 12 bases between. The CDR3 here is CASSQAANLHQPQHF. The CDR3 nucleotides read TGCGCCAGCAGCCAAGCCGCCAACCTTCATCAGCCCCAGCATTTT.

The chain couples TRBV6-5 to TRBJ2-7; 9 positions agree with TRBD1. The CDR3 has 15 residues. Looked up from germline, CDR1 is MNHEY and CDR2 is SVGAGI. V shed 6 bases, J shed 4 bases, and the junction held 10 bases outside the gene matches. The CDR3 coding sequence is TGTGCCAGCAGGCAATTCCGGGACAGGGATTACGAGCAGTACTTC. Protein sequence: CASRQFRDRDYEQYF.

The table lists this clone with a count of one. Distinct nucleotide sequences in the sample also encode this CDR3. The genes are TRBV27 and TRBJ2-7; 8 nucleotides match TRBD1. The CDR3 consists of 14 residues. The V and J ends lost 6 bases and 0 bases, in that order; junction bases with no gene match: 4. Germline-derived CDR1 and CDR2 are MNHEY and SMNVEV (reference sequence). Written as DNA, the CDR3 is TGTGCCAGCAGCACCGGGACAGGCTCCTACGAGCAGTACTTC. Protein product: CASSTGTGSYEQYF.

This clone showed up just once. The CDR3 DNA reads as TGTGCCACCACTGGCGGCGCGAACACTGAAGCTTTCTTT. Amino acid sequence: CATTGGANTEAFF. This chain connects TRBV6-5 to TRBJ1-1; no reliable D call. This CDR3 comprises 13 residues. Trimming removed 10 bases from V and 1 base from J, with 13 bases in between. Germline V gives CDR1 MNHEY, CDR2 SVGAGI.

This chain joins TRBV28 and TRBJ2-3, with D possibly matching TRBD1 (6 bases). Germline assignment: CDR1 MDHEN and CDR2 SYDVKM. The length of the CDR3 is 14 residues. Trimming cost V 5 bases and J 4 bases, with 13 bases left between them. The CDR3 region has the DNA TGTGCCAGCAGTCAGGGGAGTGGGGCAGATACGCAGTATTTT. It translates to CASSQGSGADTQYF.

This clone was recorded only once. The chain recombines TRBV27 with TRBJ1-5; D is ambiguous. The germline V gene encodes CDR1 MNHEY and CDR2 SMNVEV (reference sequence). The germline V and J ends were trimmed by 3 bases and 3 bases, with 9 bases remaining between them. The CDR3 runs to 14 residues. The DNA for the CDR3 is TGTGCCAGCAGTTTTTCAGTCATCAATCAGCCCCAGCATTTT. It yields the protein CASSFSVINQPQHF.

V gene TRBV2 combines with J gene TRBJ2-7; 10 nucleotides agree with TRBD2. Per germline, CDR1 SNHLY and CDR2 FYNNEI. Unmatched junction bases numbered 9, after V lost 3 bases and J lost 4 bases. The CDR3 spans 16 residues. In DNA form, the CDR3 reads TGTGCCAGCAGTGATCCCAGGACTAGCGGACTGTACGAGCAGTACTTC. Protein sequence: CASSDPRTSGLYEQYF.

The rearrangement joins TRBV2 to TRBJ2-1; weak D call: TRBD2 (5 bases). The CDR3 is made up of 16 amino acids. V was trimmed by 0 bases and J by 1 base, leaving 10 bases between them. Germline-derived CDR1 and CDR2 are SNHLY and FYNNEI. The CDR3 protein is CASSEAPEGSYNEQFF. CDR3 nucleotides: TGTGCCAGCAGTGAAGCGCCCGAGGGTTCCTACAATGAGCAGTTCTTC.

The rearrangement uses TRBV7-9 and TRBJ2-3; D ambiguous. The V gene lost 4 bases and the J gene lost 6 bases, with 11 bases spanning the gap. CDR3 size: 13 residues. Germline CDR1 SEHNR, CDR2 FQNEAQ (reference sequence). The CDR3 DNA sequence: TGTGCCAGCAGCTCAATACTGGGGGATACGCAGTATTTT. Translating gives CASSSILGDTQYF.

The gene calls are TRBV6-5 and TRBJ2-3, with 9 bases lining up with TRBD2. V was clipped by 2 bases and J by 3 bases; unmatched bases: 6. Germline CDR1 is MNHEY and CDR2 is SVGAGI. This CDR3 has 16 residues. CDR3 coding DNA: TGTGCCAGCAGTTACCGGGCGGGAGGGCCTACAGATACGCAGTATTTT. Encoded protein: CASSYRAGGPTDTQYF.